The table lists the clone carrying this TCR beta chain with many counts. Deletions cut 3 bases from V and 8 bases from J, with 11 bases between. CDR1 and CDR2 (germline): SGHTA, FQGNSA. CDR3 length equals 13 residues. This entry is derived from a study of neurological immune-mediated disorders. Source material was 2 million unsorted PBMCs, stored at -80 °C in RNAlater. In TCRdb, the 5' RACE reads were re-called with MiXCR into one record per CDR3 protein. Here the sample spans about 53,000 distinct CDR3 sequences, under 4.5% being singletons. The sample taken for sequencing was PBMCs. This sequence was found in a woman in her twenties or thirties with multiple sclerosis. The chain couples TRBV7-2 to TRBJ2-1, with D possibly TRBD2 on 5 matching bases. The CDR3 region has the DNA TGTGCCAGCAGCTTGGCCGACTATTATGAGCAGTTCTTC. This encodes CASSLADYYEQFF.